This TCR beta chain emerged from a study of blood T cell repertoires in COVID-19. Background on the study: The analysed material was cDNA or gDNA that came from T cells, B-cell-depleted T cells, or PBMCs.

Here immunoSEQ multiplex PCR was the method, and the copy in TCRdb shows in-frame clones only, minus some. The table lists 350,000 to 450,000 clones, approximately 93% of them singletons, with roughly 0.9% in the top ten. In its sample, this clone was seen a few times. The V segment lost 6 bases and the J segment 5 bases; nucleotides outside the gene matches: 6. This CDR3 is built from 13 residues. Grouping used clinical history reported by participants in a survey and questionnaire. Contact with a PCR-confirmed or clinician-diagnosed COVID-19 case occurred within 2 weeks of entry. The genes are TRBV12-3 or TRBV12-4 and TRBJ2-5, with TRBD2 matching over 7 bases. Sequencing was performed on PBMCs or T cells enriched from blood (not recorded which). The receptor comes from a middle-aged woman who had been exposed to COVID-19. In nucleotides, the CDR3 is TGTGCCAGCAGCCGGACTAGGGGTGAGACCCAGTACTTC. Protein product: CASSRTRGETQYF.